The rows below give T cell receptor beta chains drawn from one sample of a study of shared clonotypes between healthy human individuals. Data came from immunoSEQ multiplex PCR; TCRdb stores just in-frame clones and leaves some out. The sample shows approximately 480,000 clones, 60% to 80% of them seen only once. Sequences were obtained from PBMCs. Receptors originate from a woman in her 40s in good health. Some clones in this sample may be carry-over from other donors' samples. Each CDR3 is given with its conserved first and last residue. Each record gives: J gene, D gene, clone size, V gene, CDR3 protein, CDR3 DNA. The D gene is left open where the match is weak. Expanded clones get a size class; other rows say once, few or many, or leave the size out.

j_gene: TRBJ2-1; d_gene: NA; abundance: few; v_gene: TRBV6-6; CDR3aa: CASSRSGPSSYNEQFF; CDR3nt: TGTGCCAGCAGCCGGAGCGGGCCGAGCTCCTACAATGAGCAGTTCTTC
j_gene: TRBJ1-2; d_gene: NA; abundance: NA; v_gene: TRBV6-1; CDR3aa: CASSLDSLYGYTF; CDR3nt: TGTGCCAGCAGTTTGGACAGTCTATATGGCTACACCTTC
j_gene: TRBJ1-1; d_gene: NA; abundance: NA; v_gene: TRBV7-9; CDR3aa: CASSPKTARTNTEAFF; CDR3nt: TGTGCCAGCAGCCCAAAGACAGCCAGGACCAACACTGAAGCTTTCTTT
j_gene: TRBJ1-4; d_gene: NA; abundance: NA; v_gene: TRBV4-1; CDR3aa: CASSQAPLEVRSGKLFF; CDR3nt: TGCGCCAGCAGCCAAGCACCCCTAGAGGTCCGTTCCGGAAAACTGTTTTTT
j_gene: TRBJ2-1; d_gene: TRBD2; abundance: NA; v_gene: TRBV7-9; CDR3aa: CASSWGGSSYNEQFF; CDR3nt: TGTGCCAGCAGCTGGGGGGGAAGCTCCTACAATGAGCAGTTCTTC
j_gene: TRBJ2-1; d_gene: TRBD1; abundance: once; v_gene: TRBV25-1; CDR3aa: CASSPRDRGLLSYNEQFF; CDR3nt: TGTGCCAGCAGTCCCAGGGACAGGGGTCTTTTATCCTACAATGAGCAGTTCTTC
j_gene: TRBJ2-7; d_gene: TRBD2; abundance: NA; v_gene: TRBV7-9; CDR3aa: CASSLRVPTSPNYEQYF; CDR3nt: TGTGCCAGCAGCTTACGAGTCCCGACTAGCCCAAACTACGAGCAGTACTTC
j_gene: TRBJ2-3; d_gene: TRBD1; abundance: NA; v_gene: TRBV18; CDR3aa: CASSPTRGQGSDTQYF; CDR3nt: TGTGCCAGCTCACCCACAAGGGGACAGGGGTCAGATACGCAGTATTTT
j_gene: TRBJ2-3; d_gene: NA; abundance: NA; v_gene: TRBV5-1; CDR3aa: CASSLVGDTQYF; CDR3nt: TGCGCCAGCAGCTTGGTTGGAGATACGCAGTATTTT
j_gene: TRBJ1-2; d_gene: TRBD1; abundance: NA; v_gene: TRBV19; CDR3aa: CASSISQGRGRKDGYTF; CDR3nt: TGTGCCAGTAGTATCTCCCAGGGCAGGGGGCGCAAGGATGGCTACACCTTC
j_gene: TRBJ2-7; d_gene: NA; abundance: NA; v_gene: TRBV2; CDR3aa: CASSVQGYEQYF; CDR3nt: TGTGCCAGCAGTGTGCAGGGCTACGAGCAGTACTTC
j_gene: TRBJ2-3; d_gene: TRBD2; abundance: NA; v_gene: TRBV29-1; CDR3aa: CSVVTSGRIDTQYF; CDR3nt: TGCAGCGTGGTGACTAGCGGGAGAATCGATACGCAGTATTTT